This TCR beta chain was sequenced in a study of CD8+CD57+ T cells in acquired aplastic anemia. The use of genomic DNA as template underpinned the TCR beta VDJ and CDR3 profiling. TCRdb itself ran the reads through MiXCR, one entry per CDR3 protein. Of under 500,000 distinct CDR3 sequences in the sample, more than 25% were seen once. The CDR3 has 17 amino acids. Germline V gene sequence: CDR1 SGHVS, CDR2 FQNEAQ. V lost 2 bases to trimming and J lost 2 bases, with 19 bases between them. Only patients with CD8+CD57+ cell expansion on flow cytometry were chosen for sequencing. All participating patients were living with severe acquired aplastic anemia. Receipt of therapy had not occurred in any patient by the time of blood sampling.

Sequencing was carried out using sorted CD4+, CD8+, or CD8+CD57+ T cells (not recorded which) from PBMCs. The genes are TRBV7-8 and TRBJ2-7; D perhaps matches TRBD2 (6 bases). The sequence came from a human donor with aplastic anemia. The CDR3 is CASSLFTFRRGAYEQYF. The CDR3 DNA reads as TGTGCCAGCAGCTTATTCACGTTCCGGAGGGGAGCCTACGAGCAGTACTTC.